Listed below are T cell receptor beta chains from one sample, sequenced in a study of CD8+ T cells in alopecia areata. Using immunoSEQ multiplex PCR, the repertoire was profiled, and TCRdb retains in-frame clones only, with some absent. The sample contains fewer than 150,000 clones, approximately 58% of which appear only once. Sequencing used CD4+ T cells sorted from blood, obtained at week 0. The receptor set was obtained from a human donor with alopecia areata. Both conserved end residues are part of each CDR3. A D gene is named only where the DNA matches it firmly. Only part of the rows carry a size: once, few, many, or a class if the clone is expanded.

clone_size j_call d_call v_call cdr3_aa cdr3_nt
few TRBJ2-1 TRBD2 TRBV6-5 CASSYRTSGAGGEQFF TGTGCCAGCAGTTACCGGACTAGCGGGGCCGGGGGTGAGCAGTTCTTC
. TRBJ1-6 . TRBV30 CAWSVRVIRSPLHF TGTGCCTGGAGTGTACGGGTGATACGGTCACCCCTCCACTTT
. TRBJ2-4 . TRBV10-3 CAIRAGTDGIQYF TGTGCCATCAGGGCAGGTACTGACGGCATTCAGTACTTC
. TRBJ1-1 TRBD1 TRBV28 CASSPGQGSDTEAFF TGTGCCAGCAGTCCGGGACAGGGTTCGGACACTGAAGCTTTCTTT
. TRBJ2-7 TRBD1 TRBV30 CASQPQGAEQYF TGTGCCTCACAACCGCAGGGGGCCGAGCAGTACTTC
few TRBJ2-5 TRBD1 TRBV5-1 CASSRTGGGQETQYF TGCGCCAGCAGCCGGACAGGGGGTGGTCAAGAGACCCAGTACTTC
. TRBJ2-4 . TRBV4-3 CASSRDLLAKNIQYF TGCGCCAGCAGCCGCGACTTATTAGCCAAAAACATTCAGTACTTC
. TRBJ2-3 TRBD2 TRBV4-2 CASSQGTSVVTDTQYF TGTGCCAGCAGCCAAGGCACTAGCGTTGTCACAGATACGCAGTATTTT
. TRBJ1-2 . TRBV19 CASTSRGGKNYGYTF TGTGCCAGTACCTCTCGGGGGGGCAAAAACTATGGCTACACCTTC
. TRBJ1-2 . TRBV5-1 CASSFGQPNYGYTF TGCGCCAGCAGCTTCGGACAGCCTAACTATGGCTACACCTTC
. TRBJ2-1 . TRBV5-1 CASSGGVPAGSGNEQFF TGCGCCAGCTCTGGTGGAGTCCCCGCAGGGTCGGGCAATGAGCAGTTCTTC
. TRBJ1-1 . TRBV6-5 CASSATQGGTEAFF TGTGCCAGCAGTGCAACACAGGGAGGCACTGAAGCTTTCTTT
few TRBJ2-4 . TRBV21-1 CASSKSWADDHDRTTKNIQYF TGTGCCAGCAGCAAAAGCTGGGCCGACGATCACGACAGAACTACCAAAAACATTCAGTACTTC
. TRBJ2-7 . TRBV25-1 CASKEVPGTYEQYF TGTGCCAGCAAGGAGGTGCCGGGCACCTACGAGCAGTACTTC
. TRBJ2-1 TRBD2 TRBV5-1 CASSLARDYSYNEQFF TGCGCCAGCAGCTTGGCCAGGGACTACTCCTACAATGAGCAGTTCTTC
. TRBJ1-5 TRBD1 TRBV7-2 CASRRAGGGPQPQHF TGTGCCAGCAGAAGAGCGGGAGGGGGCCCTCAGCCCCAGCATTTT
. TRBJ2-1 . TRBV30 CAWSIGKRLHDEQFF TGTGCCTGGAGCATCGGTAAGCGTCTACATGATGAGCAGTTCTTC
. TRBJ2-5 . TRBV29-1 CSVVLWETQYF TGCAGCGTTGTCCTCTGGGAGACCCAGTACTTC
. TRBJ2-5 TRBD2 TRBV9 CASSAGLAGGEETQYF TGTGCCAGCAGCGCCGGACTAGCGGGGGGCGAAGAGACCCAGTACTTC
. TRBJ2-1 TRBD2 TRBV5-1 CASSLAGSGGAWNEQFF TGCGCCAGCAGCTTGGCAGGTAGCGGGGGGGCGTGGAATGAGCAGTTCTTC
once TRBJ1-2 . TRBV18 CASSPEGYGYTF TGTGCCAGCTCACCCGAGGGCTATGGCTACACCTTC
. TRBJ2-7 TRBD1 TRBV2 CASSLDRSPYEQYF TGTGCCAGCAGCCTGGACAGGTCCCCCTACGAGCAGTACTTC
few TRBJ2-1 . TRBV30 CAWSVGVFSYNEQFF TGTGCCTGGAGTGTAGGCGTATTCTCCTACAATGAGCAGTTCTTC
. TRBJ1-1 . TRBV7-9 CASSLGSLVYTEAFF TGTGCCAGCAGCTTGGGAAGTTTAGTTTACACTGAAGCTTTCTTT
. TRBJ2-3 . TRBV9 CASSERTIPDTQYF TGTGCCAGCAGCGAACGGACTATCCCAGATACGCAGTATTTT
few TRBJ1-5 . TRBV7-9 CASSLNAEPQHF TGTGCCAGCAGCTTAAACGCGGAGCCCCAGCATTTT
. TRBJ2-6 . TRBV7-9 CASSLTSSGANVLTF TGTGCCAGCAGCTTGACCAGCTCTGGGGCCAACGTCCTGACTTTC
. TRBJ1-6 TRBD1 TRBV11-2 CASSLDRDRVYSPLHF TGTGCCAGCAGCTTAGATCGAGACAGGGTCTATTCACCCCTCCACTTT